The 17 T cell receptor beta chains presented below share a single source sample, sequenced in a study of control samples from healthy donors and cancer patients. Sequenced by immunoSEQ multiplex PCR; TCRdb stores in-frame clones only, minus some. The sample lists 130,000 to 150,000 clones, approximately 92% occurring once. Source material: blood. These receptors were collected from a man younger than 40 in good health.

The rearrangement uses TRBV6-5 and TRBJ2-7, with D maybe TRBD2 (6 bases). The V and J ends lost 2 bases and 3 bases respectively, with 11 bases between them. CDR3 length: 14 amino acids. CDR1 MNHEY and CDR2 SVGAGI come from the germline V gene. The CDR3 DNA reads as TGTGCCAGCAGTTACGGTGGAGGGGACTACGAGCAGTACTTC. Translating gives CASSYGGGDYEQYF.

The V and J genes are TRBV9 and TRBJ2-1; 9 bases agree with TRBD2. Germline-derived CDR1 and CDR2 are SGDLS and YYNGEE. The ends lost 0 bases at V and 7 bases at J; junction bases unmatched: 5. This CDR3 region has 15 residues. CDR3: CASSVALAGGNEQFF. CDR3 DNA sequence: TGTGCCAGCAGCGTAGCTTTGGCGGGGGGGAATGAGCAGTTCTTC.

This chain uses TRBV4-2 with TRBJ1-2; tentative D call: TRBD1 (6 bases). V was pared by 0 bases and J by 3 bases, with 14 bases between. Germline V CDR1 and CDR2: LGHNA, YNFKEQ. The CDR3 is 16 amino acids. Here the CDR3 reads CASSQDEAGEDYGYTF. The CDR3 region has the DNA TGTGCCAGCAGCCAAGATGAGGCAGGGGAGGACTATGGCTACACCTTC.

The chain couples TRBV28 to TRBJ1-2; D unresolved. Germline CDR1 is MDHEN and CDR2 is SYDVKM. Trimming shortened V by 2 bases and J by 6 bases, and 1 base separated the two germline ends. This CDR3 comprises 10 residues. CDR3 in amino acids: CASSLDGYTF. CDR3 coding DNA: TGTGCCAGCAGTTTAGATGGCTACACCTTC.

The CDR3 region has the DNA TGTGCCAGCAGCGCGACGGGGGGCGACGAGCAGTACTTC. This gives the protein CASSATGGDEQYF. The chain links TRBV7-9 to TRBJ2-7, with D maybe TRBD2 (7 bases). CDR1 and CDR2 from the germline V gene are SEHNR and FQNEAQ (reference sequence). CDR3 length equals 13 residues. Between the trimmed V and J ends, which lost 5 bases and 5 bases, there was a span of 13 bases. Full variable domain (rest looked up from reference TRBV7-9 and TRBJ2-7): DTGVSQNPRHKITKRGQNVTFRCDPISEHNRLYWYRQTLGQGPEFLTYFQNEAQLEKSRLLSDRFSAERPKGSFSTLEIQRTEQGDSAMYLCASSATGGDEQYFGPGTRLTVT.

The chain recombines TRBV28 with TRBJ2-3; 7 bases fit TRBD2. Germline CDR1 reads MDHEN; CDR2 reads SYDVKM. The V gene end was trimmed by 7 bases and the J gene end by 12 bases; junction bases not matched to a gene: 10. CDR3 length: 12 amino acids. The CDR3, as DNA: TGTGCCAGCAACCTCGGACTAGGCGCACAGTATTTT. It encodes CASNLGLGAQYF. Full variable domain (outside the CDR3, taken from reference TRBV28 and TRBJ2-3): DVKVTQSSRYLVKRTGEKVFLECVQDMDHENMFWYRQDPGLGLRLIYFSYDVKMKEKGDIPEGYSVSREKKERFSLILESASTNQTSMYLCASNLGLGAQYFGPGTRLTVL.

The rearrangement joins TRBV18 to TRBJ1-6; D might be TRBD1 (5 bases). CDR3 length: 16 amino acids. V was pared by 2 bases and J by 6 bases, with 14 bases between. The germline gives CDR1 KGHSH, CDR2 LQKENI. CDR3 protein: CASSPSAGIINSPLHF. DNA for the CDR3: TGTGCCAGCTCACCATCGGCAGGGATAATTAATTCACCCCTCCACTTT.

V gene TRBV4-2 combines with J gene TRBJ2-4, with TRBD2 as a possible D gene (5 bases). Trimming cost V 0 bases and J 8 bases, with 14 bases left between them. Germline CDR1 LGHNA, CDR2 YNFKEQ. This CDR3 has 15 residues. The CDR3 DNA reads TGTGCCAGCAGCCAAGATGGACGGAGGTTGGACATTCAGTACTTC. Translating it yields CASSQDGRRLDIQYF.

V gene TRBV7-2 combines with J gene TRBJ1-3; no clear D. The CDR3 runs to 15 residues. Germline lookup yields CDR1 SGHTA and CDR2 FQGNSA. V gave up 5 bases and J gave up 1 base, with 12 bases separating them. CDR3 in amino acids: CASSLGPSSGNTIYF. In DNA, the CDR3 is TGTGCCAGCAGCCTCGGACCTTCTTCTGGAAACACCATATATTTT. Complete variable domain (other parts from reference TRBV7-2 and TRBJ1-3): GAGVSQSPSNKVTEKGKDVELRCDPISGHTALYWYRQSLGQGLEFLIYFQGNSAPDKSGLPSDRFSAERTGGSVSTLTIQRTQQEDSAVYLCASSLGPSSGNTIYFGEGSWLTVV.

V and J are TRBV19 and TRBJ2-1; D ambiguous. This CDR3 is built from 13 residues. Per the germline V gene, CDR1 is LNHDA and CDR2 is SQIVND (reference sequence). V lost 3 bases to trimming and J lost 4 bases, with 7 bases between them. The CDR3 nucleotides read TGTGCCAGTAGTATTTCCTTATACAATGAGCAGTTCTTC. As protein: CASSISLYNEQFF.

This sequence joins TRBV30 and TRBJ1-2; D is undetermined. Germline CDR1 GTSNPN, CDR2 SVGIG (reference sequence). Trimming pared 4 bases from V and 4 bases from J, leaving 10 bases between. The CDR3 extends over 12 amino acids. This chain's CDR3 is CAWTGMSYGYTF. The CDR3 region has the DNA TGTGCCTGGACCGGGATGAGCTATGGCTACACCTTC.

This clone was seen a single time. The genes are TRBV9 and TRBJ2-3; D is uncertain. CDR3 length: 15 amino acids. Looked up from germline, CDR1 is SGDLS and CDR2 is YYNGEE. V dropped 0 bases and J dropped 2 bases, with 10 bases sitting between them. Here the CDR3 DNA reads TGTGCCAGCAGCGTAGGAGAACTGATCACAGATACGCAGTATTTT. Protein sequence: CASSVGELITDTQYF. The full variable domain, its missing parts supplied by reference TRBV9 and TRBJ2-3, is DSGVTQTPKHLITATGQRVTLRCSPRSGDLSVYWYQQSLDQGLQFLIQYYNGEERAKGNILERFSAQQFPDLHSELNLSSLELGDSALYFCASSVGELITDTQYFGPGTRLTVL.

This chain joins TRBV21-1 and TRBJ2-7; TRBD1 reflects the table's D call only, with no check against the DNA. TRBV21-1 is termed a pseudogene. CDR3 length: 13 amino acids. The CDR3 nucleotides are TGTGCCAGCAGAAAAGGGCCGTCTTACGAGCAGTACTTC. It translates to CASRKGPSYEQYF.

The chain carries TRBV14 and TRBJ2-7, with TRBD2 matching over 10 bases. The V and J ends lost 9 bases and 2 bases, in that order; junction bases with no gene match: 10. This CDR3 has 15 amino acids. Germline V gene data show CDR1 as SGHDN and CDR2 as FVKESK. CDR3 loop: CASSSAGGAAYEQYF. CDR3 coding DNA: TGTGCCAGTTCCTCAGCGGGGGGGGCTGCCTACGAGCAGTACTTC. The whole variable domain, remainder taken from reference TRBV14 and TRBJ2-7, is EAGVTQFPSHSVIEKGQTVTLRCDPISGHDNLYWYRRVMGKEIKFLLHFVKESKQDESGMPNNRFLAERTGGTYSTLKVQPAELEDSGVYFCASSSAGGAAYEQYFGPGTRLTVT.

V usage is TRBV20-1 and J usage is TRBJ1-2; the D is unclear. Between the trimmed V and J ends, which lost 0 bases and 7 bases, there was a span of 3 bases. The CDR3 spans 10 residues. The germline gives CDR1 DFQATT, CDR2 SNEGSKA (reference sequence). CDR3 DNA sequence: TGCAGTGCTAGAGAAGGTGGCTACACCTTC. This encodes CSAREGGYTF.

The count of this clone is one. This sequence joins TRBV27 and TRBJ1-2, with D tentatively TRBD1 (6 bases). CDR1 is MNHEY, CDR2 SMNVEV, per germline (reference sequence). The V end was cut by 8 bases, the J end by 1 base, with 17 bases between. The CDR3 sequence is 15 residues long. The CDR3 reads CASSDRISLNYGYTF. CDR3 sequence (DNA): TGTGCCAGCTCCGACAGGATTTCCCTTAACTATGGCTACACCTTC.

This sequence joins TRBV10-3 and TRBJ2-7; 7 positions match TRBD1. The CDR3 is 13 amino acids. V was clipped by 6 bases and J by 1 base; unmatched bases: 3. Germline loops: CDR1 ENHRY, CDR2 SYGVKD. The CDR3 DNA is TGTGCCATCAGCGACAGGGATTCCTACGAGCAGTACTTC. Amino acids: CAISDRDSYEQYF.